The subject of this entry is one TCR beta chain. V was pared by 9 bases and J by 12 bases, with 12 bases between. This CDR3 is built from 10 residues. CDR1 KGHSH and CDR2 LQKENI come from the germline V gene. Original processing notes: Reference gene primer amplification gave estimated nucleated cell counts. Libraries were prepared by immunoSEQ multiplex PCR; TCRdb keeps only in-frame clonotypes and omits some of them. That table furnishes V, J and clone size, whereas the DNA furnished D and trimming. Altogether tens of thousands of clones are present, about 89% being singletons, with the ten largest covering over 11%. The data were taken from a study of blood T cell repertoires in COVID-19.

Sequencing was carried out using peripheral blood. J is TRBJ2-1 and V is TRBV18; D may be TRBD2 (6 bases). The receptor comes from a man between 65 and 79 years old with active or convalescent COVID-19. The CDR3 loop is CARGRPWQFF. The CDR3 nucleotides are TGTGCCAGGGGGAGGCCCTGGCAGTTCTTC.